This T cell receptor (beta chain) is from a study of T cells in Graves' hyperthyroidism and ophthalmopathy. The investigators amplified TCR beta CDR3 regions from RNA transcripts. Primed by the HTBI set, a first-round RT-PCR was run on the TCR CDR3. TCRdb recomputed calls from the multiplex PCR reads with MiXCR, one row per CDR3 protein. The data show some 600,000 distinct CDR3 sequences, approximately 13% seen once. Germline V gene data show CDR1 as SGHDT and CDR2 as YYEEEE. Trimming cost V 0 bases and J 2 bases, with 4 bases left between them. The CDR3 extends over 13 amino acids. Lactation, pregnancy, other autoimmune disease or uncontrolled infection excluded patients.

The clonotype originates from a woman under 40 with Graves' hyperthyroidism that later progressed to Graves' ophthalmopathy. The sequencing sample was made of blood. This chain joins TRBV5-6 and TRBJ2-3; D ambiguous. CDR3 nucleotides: TGTGCCAGCAGCTTGGGGATCACAGATACGCAGTATTTT. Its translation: CASSLGITDTQYF. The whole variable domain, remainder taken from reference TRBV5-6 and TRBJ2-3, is DAGVTQSPTHLIKTRGQQVTLRCSPKSGHDTVSWYQQALGQGPQFIFQYYEEEERQRGNFPDRFSGHQFPNYSSELNVNALLLGDSALYLCASSLGITDTQYFGPGTRLTVL.